A few counts support the clone carrying this T cell receptor (beta chain). Its cognate antigen is unknown. Trimming removed 1 base from V and 5 bases from J, with 14 bases in between. This CDR3 is 16 amino acids long. Germline assignment: CDR1 SGHTA and CDR2 FQGNSA. Primed by a sample-barcoded 5' primer and a J-beta primer mix, a second PCR proceeded for about 7 to 12 cycles. MiXCR, applied by TCRdb to the 5' RACE reads, yields one record per CDR3 protein. Of around 990,000 distinct CDR3 sequences in the sample, around 25% were seen once. These data are taken from a study of blood T cells in healthy people across ages. Study-wide points: Any changes in expanded clonotypes were possibly confounded, as donor CMV status remained unknown.

These records were also assigned to another study, of T cells of mothers and their children.

This TCR was recovered from a girl aged 2 to 10 in good health. Sequenced input: blood. The chain carries TRBV7-2 and TRBJ2-2, with D possibly being TRBD2 (6 bases). CDR3: CASSLVSGVGTGELFF. The CDR3, as DNA: TGTGCCAGCAGCTTAGTTTCGGGGGTGGGGACCGGGGAGCTGTTTTTT.